Each of the 15 T cell receptor beta chains below was sequenced from the same sample in a study of T cell clusters in autoimmune cytopenias. TRB was amplified from about 260 ng of peripheral blood genomic DNA per sample. TRB was amplified by touch-down multiplex PCR, primer pools A and B combined. TCRdb re-called the multiplex PCR reads and shows each CDR3 protein once, DNA omitted. The specimen's table records roughly 2,800 distinct CDR3 sequences. The sample consisted of peripheral blood. The receptors stem from a human donor with an autoimmune cytopenia or autoimmune hepatitis (not recorded which).

This clonotype counts as medium-sized by frequency. The V and J genes are TRBV7-6 and TRBJ2-7; TCRdb selects TRBD1, and the lack of DNA leaves this call unchecked. CDR1 and CDR2 (germline): SGHVS, FNYEAQ. The CDR3 is 15 residues long. CDR3 sequence reads: CASSSQGQGGSVQYF.

This clonotype is called medium-sized based on its frequency. This chain joins TRBV13 and TRBJ2-3. The germline CDR1 and CDR2 sequences are PRHDT and FYEKMQ (reference sequence). The CDR3 consists of 12 residues. CDR3 sequence: CASSFSTDTQYF. Full variable domain (missing parts from reference TRBV13 and TRBJ2-3): AAGVIQSPRHLIKEKRETATLKCYPIPRHDTVYWYQQGPGQDPQFLISFYEKMQSDKGSIPDRFSAQQFSDYHSELNMSSLELGDSALYFCASSFSTDTQYFGPGTRLTVL.

Judged by frequency, this clonotype is medium-sized. CDR3 in amino acids: CASSWGSPSHNSPLHF. The genes are TRBV6-2 or TRBV6-3 and TRBJ1-6; checking the TCRdb D call of TRBD1 is not possible without DNA. CDR1 and CDR2 from the germline V gene are MNHEY and SVGEGT. The CDR3 loop spans 16 amino acids.

The chain joins TRBV9 to TRBJ1-2; absent DNA, TCRdb's TRBD1 call cannot be checked. This CDR3 contains 16 residues. Germline V gene data show CDR1 as SGDLS and CDR2 as YYNGEE. The CDR3 protein is CASSVSGTGRVGGYTF.

J is TRBJ2-3 and V is TRBV12-3 or TRBV12-4; with no DNA, the TCRdb D assignment of TRBD1 cannot be verified. There are 14 residues in the CDR3. CDR3: CASSSGLGGAAQYF.

This clonotype counts as medium-sized by frequency. V usage is TRBV18 and J usage is TRBJ1-2. Germline values: CDR1 KGHSH, CDR2 LQKENI. This CDR3 has 12 residues. The CDR3 here is CASSEGSFGYTF.

This sequence joins TRBV6-6 and TRBJ1-1; TCRdb gives TRBD1 as the D gene, but with no DNA this cannot be confirmed. CDR1 and CDR2 from the germline V gene are MNHNY and SVGAGI (reference sequence). The CDR3 extends over 14 amino acids. CDR3 sequence reads: CASSYGTGGTEAFF.

The chain is built from TRBV7-6 and TRBJ1-1. This CDR3 comprises 13 residues. Germline V CDR1 and CDR2: SGHVS, FNYEAQ. CDR3 sequence reads: CASSLVGQNEAFF.

The chain uses TRBV5-1 and TRBJ2-3; TCRdb's D call, TRBD2, is unchecked because there is no DNA. This CDR3 spans 17 amino acids. From germline, CDR1 is SGHRS and CDR2 YFSETQ. The CDR3 region is CASSLIRGGSSTDTQYF.

Frequency places this clonotype as medium-sized. This chain connects TRBV6-5 to TRBJ1-2. This CDR3 is built from 13 residues. Germline assignment: CDR1 MNHEY and CDR2 SVGAGI. CDR3 sequence: CASSYSKVFGYTF.

Considering frequency, this clonotype is medium-sized (0.01 to 0.1%). V gene TRBV27 combines with J gene TRBJ2-1. Per the germline V gene, CDR1 is MNHEY and CDR2 is SMNVEV (reference sequence). This CDR3 has 12 residues. The CDR3 region is CASSFGYNEQFF.

The rearrangement joins TRBV20-1 to TRBJ1-1. Germline V CDR1 and CDR2: DFQATT, SNEGSKA (reference sequence). This CDR3 comprises 13 residues. CDR3 loop: CSAPEGGGTEAFF.

Measured by frequency, this clonotype is medium-sized. V is TRBV6-5 and J is TRBJ1-1. From germline, CDR1 is MNHEY and CDR2 SVGAGI. There are 12 residues in the CDR3. The CDR3 sequence is CASSYGQVEAFF.

This clonotype registers medium-sized (0.01 to 0.1%) by frequency. This rearrangement joins TRBV7-2 to TRBJ1-2; TCRdb outputs TRBD1, but without DNA this stays unchecked. The germline gives CDR1 SGHTA, CDR2 FQGNSA. The CDR3 totals 14 residues. The CDR3 spells CASSLKGGVSGYTF.

This clonotype ranks as medium-sized in terms of frequency. V gene TRBV12-3 or TRBV12-4 combines with J gene TRBJ1-4; TCRdb's assignment of TRBD1 cannot be checked, as there is no DNA. The CDR3 is 15 residues long. This CDR3 is CASSLFAGVNEKLFF.